One sample yielded the 20 T cell receptor beta chains listed below, sequenced in a study of blood T cell repertoires in COVID-19. Some clones are missing from TCRdb's copy, which holds only in-frame ones; the method was immunoSEQ multiplex PCR. The sample contains about 73,000 clones, 75% to 80% of which appear only once. The sample consisted of peripheral blood. Receptors originate from a man aged 65 to 85 with COVID-19, enrolled during active disease.

The V gene is TRBV9, the J gene TRBJ2-1; 11 positions agree with TRBD2. With V trimmed by 3 bases and J by 2 bases, 1 base remained unmatched. Germline values: CDR1 SGDLS, CDR2 YYNGEE. There are 15 residues in the CDR3. CDR3: CASSGGLAAYNEQFF. The CDR3 DNA sequence: TGTGCCAGCAGCGGGGGACTAGCGGCCTACAATGAGCAGTTCTTC.

The chain is built from TRBV27 and TRBJ1-1; D gene uncertain. CDR3 length: 14 amino acids. Germline V lookup: CDR1 MNHEY, CDR2 SMNVEV (reference sequence). The V and J ends lost 3 bases and 1 base respectively, with 9 bases between them. The DNA of the CDR3 is TGTGCCAGCAGTTTTGCAGGCCCGAACACTGAAGCTTTCTTT. As protein: CASSFAGPNTEAFF.

The rearrangement uses TRBV27 and TRBJ2-1, with D possibly matching TRBD2 (5 bases). V gave up 4 bases and J gave up 9 bases, with 13 bases separating them. CDR3 length: 13 residues. Germline CDR1 MNHEY, CDR2 SMNVEV (reference sequence). The DNA of the CDR3 is TGTGCCAGCAGTTCTAGCCCAGACGGTGAGCAGTTCTTC. Translation gives CASSSSPDGEQFF.

The rearrangement uses TRBV5-1 and TRBJ2-1; 7 nucleotides line up with TRBD1. V dropped 0 bases and J dropped 8; count of bases not matched to a gene: 8. Per the germline V gene, CDR1 is SGHRS and CDR2 is YFSETQ. The CDR3 runs to 15 residues. The CDR3 DNA reads as TGCGCCAGCAGCTTGGCGACGACAGGGCTCGATGAGCAGTTCTTC. Translation: CASSLATTGLDEQFF.

The chain combines TRBV9 with TRBJ1-2; 7 nucleotides agree with TRBD1. The germline V gene has CDR1 SGDLS and CDR2 YYNGEE. The CDR3 is made up of 14 amino acids. V lost 3 bases to trimming and J lost 8 bases; unmatched junction nucleotides: 10. The CDR3 nucleotides read TGTGCCAGCAGCGACCGAACAGGGGCAGGGGGCTACACCTTC. Translation gives CASSDRTGAGGYTF.

This clone was detected a few times. The gene calls are TRBV5-1 and TRBJ2-1, with TRBD1 identical over 9 bases. Germline loops: CDR1 SGHRS, CDR2 YFSETQ. The CDR3 is made up of 17 amino acids. V lost 2 bases and J lost 0; bases outside the gene matches: 6. CDR3 in DNA: TGCGCCAGCAGCTTCACAGGGGGCGGGAGCTCCTACAATGAGCAGTTCTTC. Translation: CASSFTGGGSSYNEQFF.

The J gene is TRBJ2-1, the V gene TRBV6-2 or TRBV6-3, with D possibly matching TRBD2 (5 bases). Germline V gene sequence: CDR1 MNHEY, CDR2 SVGEGT. This CDR3 is 12 amino acids long. Trimming shortened V by 3 bases and J by 13 bases, and 13 bases separated the two germline ends. This chain's CDR3 is CASSYARAEQFF. CDR3 DNA sequence: TGTGCCAGCAGTTATGCGAGGGCCGAACAGTTCTTC.

This clone turned up a few times. The chain joins TRBV19 to TRBJ1-2; D possibly corresponds to TRBD1 (6 bases). The CDR3 has 15 residues. Trimming removed 6 bases from V and 0 bases from J, with 14 bases in between. Germline CDR1 is LNHDA and CDR2 is SQIVND (reference sequence). The CDR3 here is CASRTGPITNYGYTF. The DNA for the CDR3 is TGTGCCAGTAGAACAGGGCCGATAACTAACTATGGCTACACCTTC.

This chain joins TRBV29-1 and TRBJ2-3, with D perhaps matching TRBD1 (5 bases). Germline V CDR1 and CDR2: SQVTM, ANQGSEA. Trimming left V 2 bases short and J 4 bases short, with 7 bases between. CDR3 length equals 12 residues. CDR3: CSVESGPDTQYF. The CDR3 DNA reads as TGCAGCGTTGAATCAGGGCCAGATACGCAGTATTTT.

There are a few counts of this clone. The V and J genes are TRBV7-8 and TRBJ1-6; 10 bases align to TRBD1. The length of the CDR3 is 16 residues. J was trimmed by 7 bases and V by 5 bases; bases with no gene match: 8. CDR1 and CDR2 (germline): SGHVS, FQNEAQ. The CDR3 region has the DNA TGTGCCAGCAGCGCTCGGGACAGGGGAAGCAATTCACCCCTCCACTTT. The encoded protein is CASSARDRGSNSPLHF.

The chain is built from TRBV9 and TRBJ2-5, with 8 bases matching TRBD2. Trimming at V came to 0 bases and at J to 4 bases, leaving 8 bases not matched to a gene. CDR3 length: 16 amino acids. Germline CDR1 is SGDLS and CDR2 is YYNGEE. In DNA, the CDR3 is TGTGCCAGCAGCGTAGGAAGCGGGAGTTGGCGAGAGACCCAGTACTTC. Its translation: CASSVGSGSWRETQYF.

V and J are TRBV7-2 and TRBJ2-1, with a weak D call TRBD2 (5 bases). Germline CDR1 reads SGHTA; CDR2 reads FQGNSA. The CDR3 totals 15 residues. V shed 2 bases and J shed 2 bases, with 10 bases lying between them. CDR3 amino acids: CASSLISGPYNEQFF. The DNA for the CDR3 is TGTGCCAGCAGCTTAATCAGCGGTCCCTACAATGAGCAGTTCTTC. Full variable domain (rest looked up from reference TRBV7-2 and TRBJ2-1): GAGVSQSPSNKVTEKGKDVELRCDPISGHTALYWYRQSLGQGLEFLIYFQGNSAPDKSGLPSDRFSAERTGGSVSTLTIQRTQQEDSAVYLCASSLISGPYNEQFFGPGTRLTVL.

The V call is TRBV30, the J call TRBJ1-2, with a weak D call TRBD1 (6 bases). Per germline, CDR1 GTSNPN and CDR2 SVGIG (reference sequence). V was trimmed by 0 bases and J by 8 bases, leaving 19 bases between them. The CDR3 is 15 residues long. CDR3: CAWSVKPAGARGYTF. DNA for the CDR3: TGTGCCTGGAGTGTAAAGCCGGCAGGGGCGAGGGGCTACACCTTC.

This clone was picked up a small number of times. The chain is built from TRBV7-2 and TRBJ1-1; D call uncertain. Trimming stripped 2 bases from V and 0 bases from J, with 10 bases between. Germline assignment: CDR1 SGHTA and CDR2 FQGNSA. The length of the CDR3 is 15 residues. The CDR3 here is CASSLLQVVNTEAFF. The CDR3 bases are TGTGCCAGCAGCTTATTGCAGGTTGTGAACACTGAAGCTTTCTTT.

This chain connects TRBV2 to TRBJ1-1; TRBD1 might be the D (6 bases). This CDR3 contains 15 residues. Germline V gene lookup returns CDR1 SNHLY and CDR2 FYNNEI. The V and J ends lost 6 bases and 0 bases respectively, with 14 bases between them. The CDR3 protein is CASRFQTGMNTEAFF. CDR3 nucleotides: TGTGCCAGCAGATTCCAGACAGGCATGAACACTGAAGCTTTCTTT.

The V and J genes are TRBV29-1 and TRBJ1-1; tentative D call: TRBD1 (6 bases). The germline V gene encodes CDR1 SQVTM and CDR2 ANQGSEA. V was shortened by 3 bases and J by 2 bases, with 13 bases between the two germline ends. This CDR3 is 14 amino acids long. CDR3 in DNA: TGCAGCGTTGAGTCGGGGACAATCAACACTGAAGCTTTCTTT. As protein: CSVESGTINTEAFF.

With regard to this clone: Sequence at one end of the junction differs from germline and may be a read error. The CDR3 here is CASPPGHLWKHHIF. The CDR3 DNA is TGTGCCAGTCCCCCGGGACACCTCTGGAAACACCATATATTT. The rearrangement links TRBV19 to TRBJ1-3, with D possibly matching TRBD1 (6 bases). Germline V CDR1 and CDR2: LNHDA, SQIVND (reference sequence). The CDR3 totals 14 residues.

The J gene is TRBJ2-7, the V gene TRBV4-1; 13 positions agree with TRBD2. CDR1 MGHRA and CDR2 YSYEKL come from the germline V gene. V dropped 4 bases and J dropped 7; count of bases not matched to a gene: 7. CDR3 length equals 15 residues. The CDR3 DNA is TGCGCCAGCAGCCCCACTAGCGGGAGGGCCGATGAGCAGTACTTC. Residues: CASSPTSGRADEQYF.

The chain combines TRBV18 with TRBJ1-1; 8 nucleotides match TRBD1. J was trimmed by 1 base and V by 3 bases; bases with no gene match: 4. Germline V gene lookup returns CDR1 KGHSH and CDR2 LQKENI. This CDR3 is built from 15 residues. In DNA form, the CDR3 reads TGTGCCAGCTCACCGTGGCAGGGGGCGAACACTGAAGCTTTCTTT. It is translated as CASSPWQGANTEAFF.

The V call is TRBV15, the J call TRBJ1-1; D unclear. Trimming stripped 8 bases from V and 8 bases from J, with 3 bases between. Germline CDR1 reads LNHNV; CDR2 reads YYDKDF (reference sequence). The CDR3 is made up of 8 amino acids. This CDR3 reads CATVEAFF. The CDR3 nucleotides read TGTGCCACCGTAGAAGCTTTCTTT.